The clone carrying this TCR beta chain was recorded a few times. Its antigen is not known. These data are taken from a study of T-cell reconstitution after alpha-beta-depleted transplantation in children. General study points: T-cell numbers and diversity one year post-transplant derived largely from freshly generated T cells. It was reported that alpha-beta T cells came from several hundred expanded graft clones (about two months after transplant).

The CDR3 contains 14 residues. With 3 bases removed from V and 4 bases from J, the gap between germline ends came to 10 bases. The germline V gene has CDR1 MGHDK and CDR2 SYGVNS. Construction of the TCRbeta library involved unique molecular identifiers. A single record per CDR3 protein comes from TCRdb applying MiXCR to the PCR reads. The table records tens of thousands of distinct CDR3 sequences, about 6% of them present only once. The sequence was obtained from a child under two years old who had a stem cell transplant for acute myeloid leukemia, so the T cells may come from the graft donor. The starting material was peripheral blood, obtained 60 days after TCRalphabeta/CD19-depleted stem cell transplant. The V call is TRBV25-1, the J call TRBJ2-1; no definite D call. The CDR3 loop reads CASSDWEPYNEQFF. The CDR3 bases are TGTGCCAGCAGTGATTGGGAACCATACAATGAGCAGTTCTTC.